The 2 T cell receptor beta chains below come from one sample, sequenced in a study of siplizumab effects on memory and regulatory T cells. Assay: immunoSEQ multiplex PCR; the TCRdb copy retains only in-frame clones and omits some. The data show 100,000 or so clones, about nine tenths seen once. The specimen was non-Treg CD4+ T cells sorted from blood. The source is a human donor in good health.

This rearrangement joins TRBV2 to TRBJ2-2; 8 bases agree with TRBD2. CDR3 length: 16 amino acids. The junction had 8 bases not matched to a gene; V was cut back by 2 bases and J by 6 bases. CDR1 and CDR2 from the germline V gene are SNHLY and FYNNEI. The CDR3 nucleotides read TGTGCCAGCAGTGAAAGAAGCGGGAGTTCTCCCGGGGAGCTGTTTTTT. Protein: CASSERSGSSPGELFF.

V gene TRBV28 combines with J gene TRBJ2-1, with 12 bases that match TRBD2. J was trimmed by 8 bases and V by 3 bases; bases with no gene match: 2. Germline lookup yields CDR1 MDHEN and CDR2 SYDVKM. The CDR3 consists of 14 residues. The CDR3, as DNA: TGTGCCAGCAGTTTTTCTAGCGGGAGGGATGAGCAGTTCTTC. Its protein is CASSFSSGRDEQFF.